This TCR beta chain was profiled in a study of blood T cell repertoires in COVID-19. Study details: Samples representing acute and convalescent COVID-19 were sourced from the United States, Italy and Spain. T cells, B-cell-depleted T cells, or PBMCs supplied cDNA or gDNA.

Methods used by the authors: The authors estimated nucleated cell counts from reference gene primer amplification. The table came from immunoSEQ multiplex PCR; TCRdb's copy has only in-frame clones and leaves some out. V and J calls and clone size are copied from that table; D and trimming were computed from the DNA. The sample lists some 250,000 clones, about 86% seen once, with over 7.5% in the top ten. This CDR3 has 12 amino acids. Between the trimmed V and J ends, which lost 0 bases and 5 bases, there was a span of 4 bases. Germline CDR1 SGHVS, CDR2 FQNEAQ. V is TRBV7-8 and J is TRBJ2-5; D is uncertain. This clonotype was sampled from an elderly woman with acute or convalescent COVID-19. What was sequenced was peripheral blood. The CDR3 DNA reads TGTGCCAGCAGCTTAGCGAGGGAGACCCAGTACTTC. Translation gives CASSLARETQYF. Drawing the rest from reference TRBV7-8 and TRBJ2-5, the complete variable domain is GAGVSQSPRYKVAKRGQDVALRCDPISGHVSLFWYQQALGQGPEFLTYFQNEAQLDKSGLPSDRFFAERPEGSVSTLKIQRTQQEDSAVYLCASSLARETQYFGPGTRLLVL.